The 19 T cell receptor beta chains listed next were all sequenced from one sample in a study of T cells after yellow fever vaccination (dated by TCRdb to the late 2010s). The library was made by 5' RACE. The sample was run on an Illumina NovaSeq 6000. TCRdb cleaned the public reads at Q25 with fastp, built clones with MiXCR and kept in-frame beta chains. Identical CDR3 protein sequences are pooled into one entry, listed with their most common genes and DNA. The sample table holds some 400,000 distinct CDR3 sequences, of which under 20% were seen once. The ten largest make up roughly a sixth of the sample. The treatment or condition label, as the study defines it: live attenuated yellow fever vaccine strain. This sample comprised PBMCs, obtained before the yellow fever booster vaccination. The origin of the receptors is a man younger than 30 who received the YFV17D yellow fever vaccine.

Only a few counts were recorded for this clonotype. The chain joins TRBV20-1 to TRBJ2-2; 11 bases fit TRBD2. CDR1 and CDR2 (germline): DFQATT, SNEGSKA (reference sequence). The ends lost 3 bases at V and 5 bases at J; junction bases unmatched: 5. The CDR3 is made up of 15 amino acids. The CDR3 reads CSASLAGGRTGELFF. CDR3 DNA: TGCAGTGCTAGTCTAGCGGGGGGCCGTACCGGGGAGCTGTTTTTT.

The rearrangement links TRBV7-9 to TRBJ1-1; tentative D call: TRBD1 (5 bases). Germline CDR1 and CDR2: SEHNR and FQNEAQ (reference sequence). The V gene lost 5 bases and the J gene lost 2 bases, with 9 bases spanning the gap. The CDR3 covers 13 residues. The CDR3 bases are TGTGCCAGCAGCCGACAGTCAAACACTGAAGCTTTCTTT. This gives the protein CASSRQSNTEAFF.

The J gene is TRBJ2-3, the V gene TRBV5-1, with TRBD1 identical over 9 bases. This CDR3 is built from 15 residues. The ends lost 4 bases at V and 5 bases at J; junction bases unmatched: 8. Germline V lookup: CDR1 SGHRS, CDR2 YFSETQ. The CDR3 is CASSGGTGSRDTQYF. In DNA, the CDR3 is TGCGCCAGCAGCGGCGGGACAGGGTCTAGAGATACGCAGTATTTT.

This clonotype was found a few times. This chain uses TRBV6-2 or TRBV6-3 with TRBJ2-2; possible D gene TRBD2, 7 bases. CDR1 and CDR2 (germline): MNHEY, SVGEGT. Trimming pared 0 bases from V and 9 bases from J, leaving 17 bases between. The CDR3 runs to 16 residues. DNA of the CDR3: TGTGCCAGCAGTTACTCGGGGGGGCATGATTCCTGGGAGCTGTTTTTT. Translation gives CASSYSGGHDSWELFF.

The chain has TRBV6-5 and TRBJ2-2, with 9 bases that match TRBD1. Germline CDR1 MNHEY, CDR2 SVGAGI. The ends lost 2 bases at V and 5 bases at J; junction bases unmatched: 0. This CDR3 spans 14 amino acids. DNA of the CDR3: TGTGCCAGCAGTTACGACAGGGGGACCGGGGAGCTGTTTTTT. Residues: CASSYDRGTGELFF.

This chain links TRBV4-3 with TRBJ1-2; no clear D gene. The V gene's germline CDR1 is LGHNA and CDR2 YSLEER. The CDR3 length is 15 residues. The V and J ends lost 0 bases and 4 bases respectively, with 12 bases between them. CDR3 sequence: CASSQDPPFIYGYTF. The CDR3 DNA reads TGCGCCAGCAGCCAAGACCCGCCTTTTATCTATGGCTACACCTTC.

V and J are TRBV4-3 and TRBJ2-3, with TRBD1 identical over 8 bases. The CDR3 covers 14 residues. The germline gives CDR1 LGHNA, CDR2 YSLEER. V lost 8 bases and J lost 6; bases outside the gene matches: 10. The CDR3 coding sequence is TGCGCCAGCGGGGACAGGAGGGTACGGGATACGCAGTATTTT. Translated, it gives CASGDRRVRDTQYF.

This clonotype was seen more than once but under ten times. The chain joins TRBV4-2 to TRBJ2-4; 10 bases are shared with TRBD2. Germline assignment: CDR1 LGHNA and CDR2 YNFKEQ. This CDR3 is built from 19 residues. Trimming cost V 0 bases and J 0 bases; bases outside gene matches: 8. CDR3: CASSQEITSGVLAKNIQYF. CDR3 coding DNA: TGTGCCAGCAGCCAAGAGATCACTAGCGGGGTATTAGCCAAAAACATTCAGTACTTC.

The genes are TRBV12-3 or TRBV12-4 and TRBJ2-5; D not resolved. This CDR3 comprises 12 residues. V was cut by 5 bases and J by 3 bases, with 7 bases left in between. The CDR3 DNA is TGTGCCAGCAGTCTAAATGAAGAGACCCAGTACTTC. Protein product: CASSLNEETQYF.

The chain recombines TRBV4-3 with TRBJ2-1; the match to TRBD2 covers 11 bases. Germline V gives CDR1 LGHNA, CDR2 YSLEER. V lost 0 bases to trimming and J lost 6 bases; unmatched junction nucleotides: 7. The CDR3 has 17 residues. The CDR3 DNA reads TGCGCCAGCAGCCAAGATCTGGAGACTAGCGGGGTCAATGAGCAGTTCTTC. It translates to CASSQDLETSGVNEQFF.

Only a few counts were recorded for this clonotype. The chain carries TRBV28 and TRBJ2-7; 8 bases match TRBD1. The ends lost 2 bases at V and 2 bases at J; junction bases unmatched: 5. CDR1 MDHEN and CDR2 SYDVKM come from the germline V gene. The CDR3 has 15 residues. In DNA form, the CDR3 reads TGTGCCAGCAGTTTACGCCCCAGGGGGCCCTACGAGCAGTACGTC. This sequence encodes CASSLRPRGPYEQYV.

This clonotype has a single count. The genes are TRBV12-3 or TRBV12-4 and TRBJ2-2, with a possible D match to TRBD1 (6 bases). V lost 2 bases and J lost 4, with 11 bases in between. The CDR3 has 15 residues. The CDR3 is CASSLLDSPTGELFF. CDR3 sequence (DNA): TGTGCCAGCAGTTTACTGGACAGTCCCACCGGGGAGCTGTTTTTT.

In this sample, this clonotype turned up a few times. The chain is built from TRBV5-1 and TRBJ2-1; TRBD2 aligns across 9 bases. The germline V gene encodes CDR1 SGHRS and CDR2 YFSETQ. The CDR3 is made up of 16 amino acids. J gave up 8 bases and V 0 bases, and 9 bases lay outside the gene matches. CDR3 DNA: TGCGCCAGCAGCTTGGGGTCTGCGGGGGGGCTCGATGAGCAGTTCTTC. Translated, it gives CASSLGSAGGLDEQFF.

In its sample, this clonotype was seen a few times. The rearrangement links TRBV6-5 to TRBJ1-4, with a weak D call TRBD1 (5 bases). The CDR3 sequence is 13 residues long. V was clipped by 6 bases and J by 8 bases, with 13 bases between them. Germline V lookup: CDR1 MNHEY, CDR2 SVGAGI. The DNA of the CDR3 is TGTGCCAGCAGGCGGACGGGGGAAGAAAAACTGTTTTTT. Its protein product is CASRRTGEEKLFF.

This clonotype turned up a few times. The rearrangement uses TRBV20-1 and TRBJ2-3, with D perhaps matching TRBD1 (6 bases). V was pared by 2 bases and J by 6 bases, with 6 bases between. The CDR3 runs 11 residues. Germline assignment: CDR1 DFQATT and CDR2 SNEGSKA (reference sequence). In DNA, the CDR3 is TGCAGTGCTAGACAGGGGGATACGCAGTATTTT. It is translated as CSARQGDTQYF.

This clonotype was counted a few times. The chain combines TRBV5-8 with TRBJ2-6, with D unresolved. The CDR3 is 15 residues long. The germline gives CDR1 SGHTS, CDR2 YDEGEE. Trimming took off 2 bases at V and 0 bases at J, with 6 bases between the two ends. This CDR3 reads CASSFRNSGANVLTF. The DNA for the CDR3 is TGTGCCAGCAGCTTCAGGAACTCTGGGGCCAACGTCCTGACTTTC.

This chain links TRBV5-1 with TRBJ1-1; D possibly corresponds to TRBD1 (5 bases). The length of the CDR3 is 16 residues. Germline V gene sequence: CDR1 SGHRS, CDR2 YFSETQ. Between the trimmed V and J ends, which lost 4 bases and 0 bases, there was a span of 16 bases. CDR3 region: CASSPVGGKVNTEAFF. CDR3 nucleotides: TGCGCCAGCAGCCCCGTCGGGGGTAAGGTGAACACTGAAGCTTTCTTT.

A few counts support this clonotype. V is TRBV6-2 or TRBV6-3 and J is TRBJ2-1; D ambiguous. This CDR3 spans 12 amino acids. The V and J ends lost 8 bases and 4 bases respectively, with 9 bases between them. Germline CDR1 and CDR2: MNHEY and SVGEGT. This CDR3 reads CASGDGYNEQFF. The CDR3 DNA sequence: TGTGCCAGCGGTGATGGGTACAATGAGCAGTTCTTC.

This clonotype was picked up a small number of times. V is TRBV24-1 and J is TRBJ1-5, with TRBD1 identical over 8 bases. The CDR3 spans 13 residues. Germline lookup yields CDR1 KGHDR and CDR2 SFDVKD. V trimming: 10 bases; J trimming: 3 bases; junction bases outside the gene matches: 4. CDR3: CATQQGDNQPQHF. The CDR3, as DNA: TGTGCCACGCAACAGGGGGACAATCAGCCCCAGCATTTT.